The present TCR beta chain was sequenced within a study of cytomegalovirus exposure and HLA in healthy donors. Note on this clone: Antigen specificity is unknown.

Vbeta (60) and Jbeta (13) primers were used in the PCR. This table comes from immunoSEQ multiplex PCR, and its TCRdb copy is limited to in-frame clones, with some not included. The table includes around 130,000 clones, 65% to 85% detected once. CDR1 and CDR2 (germline): KGHSH, LQKENI. This CDR3 has 16 amino acids. V lost 4 bases, J lost 3 bases, and 5 bases stayed unmatched. General observations from the study: Later analysis found that TCR beta chains associated with HLA were more clonally expanded than other, equally common chains. Analyzed later, association rates of TCRs varied across HLA loci, with DRB1 most and HLA-C fewest. In a later analysis, the majority of CMV-associated beta chains seemingly showed HLA restriction. When the data were analyzed later, several of the most significant clusters appeared to be linked to common viral pathogens.

The material sequenced was PBMCs. This receptor was identified in a man aged 45-60 years in good health and CMV-seronegative. This chain connects TRBV18 to TRBJ2-5; TRBD2 matches 13 bases. The CDR3 DNA reads TGTGCCAGCTCACTCGGGACTAGCGGGATGAAAGAGACCCAGTACTTC. Encoded protein: CASSLGTSGMKETQYF.